This TCR beta chain derives from a study of T cells in Graves' hyperthyroidism and ophthalmopathy (dated by TCRdb to between 2018 and 2021). General notes on the study: TCR V-J signatures able to tell the groups apart were searched for in a discovery cohort of 95 to 100 patients, of whom 40 to 45 had Graves' ophthalmopathy and 55 to 65 had stable Graves' hyperthyroidism. The study also compared thyroid tissue and blood T-cell repertoires from a handful of Graves' hyperthyroidism patients. The 80 to 100 discovery patients were randomly divided into training and test sets at a 7:3 ratio. Prospective prediction of ophthalmopathy was tested in an independent validation cohort consisting of roughly 19 hyperthyroidism patients and around 17 patients who later progressed to ophthalmopathy. Following sampling, methimazole starting at 30 mg daily was given to hyperthyroidism patients, and high-dose intravenous methylprednisolone was given to ophthalmopathy patients. According to the paper, TCR Vbeta CDR3 sequencing was carried out on more than 120 peripheral blood samples, which came from 40 to 45 ophthalmopathy, 75 or so hyperthyroidism and roughly 17 progressor patients.

Amplification of TCR beta CDR3 regions was carried out from RNA transcripts. For the first round of RT-PCR on the TCR CDR3, the HTBI primer set was used together with the Qiagen OneStep RT-PCR kit. Libraries were constructed in a second round of multiplex PCR, after which size selection and purification were performed. The libraries were sequenced on an Illumina HiSeq2000 using paired-end 100 bp reads. The original methods were these. SOAPnuke was used to process the raw data, throwing out any read that contained adapters or uncalled bases, had a mean Phred below 15, or lacked an exact constant-primer or identifier match. High-quality paired reads were merged using COPE v1.2.5, and each unique nucleotide sequence was defined as a clonotype. MiTCR v1.1 was used to align the clonotypes against IMGT TRBV, TRBD and TRBJ reference segments. The analysis was restricted to V-J combinations with a frequency above 0.0001, which together covered about 99% of the repertoires. The TCS score was defined as the ratio of F50 (clonal expansion) to E x V (chaos), calculated using BLOSUM62-based TCRdist between CDR3 peptides within each V-J. Welch's t-statistics and random forest reduced approximately 520 V-J features to 13, which were used in a naive Bayes classifier (R e1071). The Morisita-Horn index was used to measure how similar the thyroid and blood repertoires were. The public sequencing data were trimmed at Q25 with fastp and processed into clonotypes with MiXCR by TCRdb, which kept only in-frame beta chains. Under each unique CDR3 protein, matching rows form one entry showing the most common genes and DNA. These V and J calls derive from TCRdb rather than the authors' analysis. The sample table records a few hundred thousand distinct CDR3 sequences; roughly 50% of these occur just once. Jointly, the top ten make up about 7.8% of the sample.

The germline V gene encodes CDR1 SGHTA and CDR2 FQGNSA. The CDR3 goes from the cysteine to the phenylalanine over 13 residues. This entry keeps only the CDR3 DNA: 39 bases, framed from base 1. Stable Graves' hyperthyroidism was defined as the absence of progression to ophthalmopathy over 18 months of follow-up. The hyperthyroidism patients were between 18 and 65 years old and newly diagnosed, with a disease duration of less than 2 months. The study excluded patients with uncontrolled infections, other autoimmune diseases, pregnancy or lactation. Clinical symptoms, serum thyroxine and TRAb, thyroid ultrasound, and orbital computed tomography formed the basis for the diagnoses. Trizol reagent was used to extract total RNA, and RNA quality was then checked on an Agilent 2100 Bioanalyzer. The study at large found these results: Sample size was not statistically predetermined, and blinding of investigators to group allocation was not performed. Most expanded thyroid clonotypes (frequency above 0.001) were also detected in blood, a finding suggesting that blood repertoires may reflect thyroid immune responses. A 13 V-J signature model separated ophthalmopathy from stable hyperthyroidism, with approximately 87% sensitivity and about 81% specificity in cross-validation and 80%/75% in testing. In validation, the model predicted progression to ophthalmopathy with about 71% sensitivity and 72% to 85% specificity, a median of about 6.7 months before onset.

In its sample, this clonotype was seen many times. The antigen it binds to is not known. Its ends do not fully match the called genes, so a read error is possible. This TCR was sampled from a young woman with Graves' hyperthyroidism. The chain is assembled from TRBV7-2 and TRBJ1-2; a confident D gene designation cannot be given. Sequencing was performed on peripheral blood or thyroid tissue (not recorded which). The CDR3: CASSPLTELLGGF. The DNA is TGTGCCAGCAGCCCGTTAACGGAGCTGTTGGGAGGCTTC.